The clone carrying this T cell receptor (beta chain) was counted a few times. The cohort comprised adults aged about 18 to 100 years residing in under 30 US areas. This sample was included in a study of blood T cell repertoires in COVID-19. The CDR3 is made up of 16 amino acids. The J segment lost 7 bases and the V segment lost 1 base, leaving 4 bases of the junction unmatched. CDR1 is LGHDT, CDR2 YNNKEL, per germline (reference sequence). Authors' analysis steps: Amplification from reference gene primers served as the basis for estimated nucleated cell counts. The data were produced by immunoSEQ multiplex PCR, yet TCRdb's version contains in-frame clones alone and is incomplete. Clonal size and the V and J genes are those of that table, whereas D and trimming came from the DNA. The sample lists about 210,000 clones; around 86% were seen once.

The clonotype originates from a man in his forties with acute COVID-19. The genes are TRBV3-1 (or the pseudogene TRBV3-2) and TRBJ2-7; 16 bases map to TRBD2. Sequencing was performed on PBMCs or T cells enriched from blood (not recorded which). The CDR3 sequence is CASSQAGTSGRGEQYF. CDR3 sequence (DNA): TGTGCCAGCAGCCAAGCCGGGACTAGCGGGAGGGGAGAGCAGTACTTC.